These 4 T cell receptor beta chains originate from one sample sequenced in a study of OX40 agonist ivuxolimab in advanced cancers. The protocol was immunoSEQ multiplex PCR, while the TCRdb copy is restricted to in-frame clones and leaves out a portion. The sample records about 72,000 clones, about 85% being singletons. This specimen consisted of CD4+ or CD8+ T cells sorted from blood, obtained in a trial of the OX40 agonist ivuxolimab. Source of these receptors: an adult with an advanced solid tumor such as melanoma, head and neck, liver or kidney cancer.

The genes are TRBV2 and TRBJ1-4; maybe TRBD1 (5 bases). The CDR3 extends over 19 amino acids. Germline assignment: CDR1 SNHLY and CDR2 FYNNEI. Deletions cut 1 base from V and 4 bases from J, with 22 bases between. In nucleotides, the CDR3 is TGTGCCAGCAGTGAAGGAATTACCGGGTCGGGGGTGGTTAATGAAAAACTGTTTTTT. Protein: CASSEGITGSGVVNEKLFF. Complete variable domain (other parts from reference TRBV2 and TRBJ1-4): EPEVTQTPSHQVTQMGQEVILRCVPISNHLYFYWYRQILGQKVEFLVSFYNNEISEKSEIFDDQFSVERPDGSNFTLKIRSTKLEDSAMYFCASSEGITGSGVVNEKLFFGSGTQLSVL.

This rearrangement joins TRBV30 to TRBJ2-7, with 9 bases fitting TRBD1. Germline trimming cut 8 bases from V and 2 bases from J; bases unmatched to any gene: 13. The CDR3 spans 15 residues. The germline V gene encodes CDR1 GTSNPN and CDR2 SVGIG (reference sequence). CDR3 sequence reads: CAPTGTGFFTYEQYF. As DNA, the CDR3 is TGTGCCCCTACCGGGACAGGGTTCTTCACCTACGAGCAGTACTTC.

In DNA form, the CDR3 reads TGTGCCAGCAGCTTAGCTCTGAACACTGAAGCTTTCTTT. It yields the protein CASSLALNTEAFF. This rearrangement joins TRBV7-2 to TRBJ1-1; D remains ambiguous. Germline V CDR1 and CDR2: SGHTA, FQGNSA. The CDR3 consists of 13 residues. The V and J ends lost 0 bases and 0 bases respectively, with 2 bases between them.

DNA for the CDR3: TGTGCCATCAGTGAGCCGGAGCTCGAGCAGTACTTC. As protein: CAISEPELEQYF. The V call is TRBV10-3, the J call TRBJ2-7; D uncertain. Germline CDR1 and CDR2: ENHRY and SYGVKD. Trimming removed 2 bases from V and 6 bases from J, with 8 bases in between. CDR3 length equals 12 residues.